This TCR beta chain was captured by sequencing in a study of OX40 agonist ivuxolimab in advanced cancers. Study-wide results and caveats: CD4+ and CD8+ blood T cells expanded clonally by week 6 at 0.1 to 3.0 mg/kg.

Measured with immunoSEQ multiplex PCR; TCRdb has only the in-frame clones, and not every one. The data hold 95,000 to 100,000 clones, with about 80% observed a single time. Concerning this clone: Its antigen is currently unknown.

Germline CDR1 MDHEN, CDR2 SYDVKM. The CDR3 has 14 amino acids. V shed 8 bases and J 0 bases; nucleotides not matched to a gene: 4. The specimen was CD4+ or CD8+ T cells sorted from blood, collected in a trial of the OX40 agonist ivuxolimab. The chain joins TRBV28 to TRBJ2-1; TRBD1 matches 7 bases. The source is an adult with an advanced solid tumor such as melanoma, head and neck, liver or kidney cancer. CDR3 amino acids: CASRRDSSYNEQFF. For the CDR3, the DNA is TGTGCCAGCCGCAGGGACAGCTCCTACAATGAGCAGTTCTTC.